Given below is one T cell receptor (beta chain) in context. Its antigen specificity is not known. Nothing much larger sits one base from this clone, and base qualities are not available. The data originate from a study of shared T cell receptors in the human thymus (dated by TCRdb to the early 2020s). Turning to the overall study: The study investigated the way shared, self-reactive T-cell receptor alpha chains are produced in the human thymus.

Library creation used the immunoSEQ multiplex PCR assay. What TCRdb holds here is the immuneACCESS table cut down to in-frame rearrangements. Part of the clones is not present; checked against another copy, under half of the missing clones reflect an unresolved V gene, and the others are unexplained. The sample table holds roughly 500,000 clones, of which approximately 80% were seen once. The ten largest clones represent approximately 0.013% of the sample. Sequences SGHDT (CDR1) and YYEEEE (CDR2) are obtained from the germline V gene. The CDR3 sequence holds 17 residues, the cysteine and phenylalanine included. Only the CDR3 part of the read is kept: 51 bases, read in frame from the first base. V has 0 bases trimmed and J has 5 bases trimmed; junction bases matching no gene number 10. These data also formed part of another study, on human thymus T cells. Looking at the second paper: Donors were immunologically healthy infants undergoing open corrective cardiac surgery for congenital heart defects in Finland. Thymus tissue was obtained as surgical resects removed during corrective cardiac surgery. Both the thymic and the peripheral blood repertoires appeared to show biased V and J gene segment usage. According to the related research, thymic TCR repertoires were highly overlapping among unrelated individuals. The study characterized TCR alpha and beta repertoires from roughly eight infant thymus samples and a few related peripheral blood samples. Donor ages ranging from roughly 7 to 250 days were recorded, and six or seven male and a couple of female infants were included in the cohort. After being mechanically released from the tissue, thymocytes were kept at -70 degrees C in pellets of roughly 8.5-34 million cells. A QIAsymphony instrument was used to extract genomic DNA from frozen cell pellets. Using the immunoSEQ multiplex PCR assay, the TCRB and TCRAD loci were amplified from a standardized quantity of quality-controlled genomic DNA. Amplicons spanned the V(D)J region at a length sufficient to cover the CDR3 and identify V and J genes. The commercial immunoSEQ service was used to sequence amplicons on an Illumina platform. Primer bias and sequencing errors were corrected as previously described, and TCRAD and TCRB definitions were based on the IMGT database. immunoSEQ Analyzer 3.0 and VDJTools were used for repertoire analysis, which covered basic statistics, V/J segment usage, diversity estimates, rarefaction and pairwise overlap. Diversity was estimated with Chao1, ChaoE, Efron-Thisted, Shannon and inverse Simpson indices, and also on datasets down-sampled to the smallest sample. For repertoire overlap, CDR3 nucleotide sequence, V gene and J gene had to match strictly, and clustering was done by Jaccard-based multidimensional scaling. On average, thymus samples gave 800,000 or so unique TCRB clonotypes, whereas blood samples gave roughly 80,000.

Sequencing input: thymocytes. The TCR sequence derives from a boy under three years old with a congenital heart defect. Donor details come from another sample of the same person, matched by shared clones. The chain joins TRBV5-6 to TRBJ2-2; 7 nucleotides in the junction match TRBD2. The CDR3 protein is CASSLEPSGLETGELFF. The nucleotide sequence is given as TGTGCCAGCAGCTTGGAGCCTAGCGGCCTGGAAACCGGGGAGCTGTTTTTT.